Sequencing of this T cell receptor (beta chain) was carried out in a study of blood T cell repertoires in COVID-19. V shed 0 bases and J shed 4 bases, with 13 bases lying between them. This CDR3 is 15 amino acids long. In germline, CDR1 is LGHDT, CDR2 YNNKEL (reference sequence). This clone has at least ten counts. Libraries were prepared by immunoSEQ multiplex PCR; TCRdb keeps only in-frame clonotypes and omits some of them. The repertoire holds about 250,000 clones, with roughly 85% as singletons. The sequenced material came from PBMCs or T cells enriched from blood (not recorded which). The origin of this receptor is a man aged 40-49 years who had been exposed to COVID-19. The chain uses TRBV3-1 (or the pseudogene TRBV3-2) and TRBJ2-7; D perhaps matches TRBD1 (5 bases). The CDR3 loop reads CASSQDSGPGYEQYF. The CDR3 DNA sequence: TGTGCCAGCAGCCAAGATTCAGGGCCCGGGTACGAGCAGTACTTC.